The present TCR beta chain was sequenced within a study of response to subunit inactivated influenza vaccine (dated by TCRdb to between 2018 and 2020). Background on the whole study: To follow how T cells responded to a trivalent subunit inactivated influenza vaccine, the researchers relied on deep quantitative profiling of the T cell receptor repertoire. What the work shows at the level of the full study, not this receptor alone: The authors suggested that each seasonal influenza vaccination may recruit only a limited number of new T cells.

The protocol used for the library was RT-PCR. Sequenced using an Illumina HiSeq 2500. TCRdb took the public reads, trimmed them with fastp at Q25, ran MiXCR for clone calling and kept in-frame beta chains. Here each entry gathers all rows of one CDR3 protein and keeps the most common genes and DNA. Recorded for this sample are hundreds of thousands of distinct CDR3 sequences; around 22% of them occurred a single time. About 9.4% of the sample belongs to the ten largest clones. Only a few counts were recorded for this clonotype. Its antigen is not yet known. Base quality data are lacking; no much larger clone is found one base away. V is cut back by 3 bases and J by 6 bases, with 9 bases in the junction unmatched. The CDR3 goes from the cysteine to the phenylalanine over 15 residues. The kept DNA is CDR3 alone, 45 bases in frame from the first base. Sequences KGHSH (CDR1) and LQKENI (CDR2) are obtained from the germline V gene.

This TCR was sampled from a man between 50 and 69 years old who received an inactivated influenza vaccine. Donor details come from another sample of the same person, matched by shared clones. The chain was built from TRBV18 and TRBJ2-7, with 9 bases in between that match TRBD1. The source was PBMCs from blood, collected 21 months after vaccination. The sequenced DNA: TGTGCCAGCTCACCTCTACAGGGGGCAAGTGGCGAGCAGTACTTC. This sequence encodes CASSPLQGASGEQYF. The reference TRBV18 and TRBJ2-7 proteins fill in what lies around the CDR3, so the full variable domain reads NAGVMQNPRHLVRRRGQEARLRCSPMKGHSHVYWYRQLPEEGLKFMVYLQKENIIDESGMPKERFSAEFPKEGPSILRIQQVVRGDSAAYFCASSPLQGASGEQYFGPGTRLTVT.